These 32 T cell receptor beta chains came from one sample sequenced in a study of T cell clonality in common variable immunodeficiency. TCRdb keeps only in-frame clones here, not all; method: immunoSEQ multiplex PCR. The record shows 50,000 to 65,000 clones for this sample, with no singletons present. The sequenced sample was peripheral blood mononuclear cells. Every receptor here comes from a person between 18 and 75 years old in good health.

This clone has a count of ten or more. The read is 3 residues too short to cover the CDR3 end, so that end is filled in from the germline J gene. This sequence joins TRBV2 and TRBJ2-7, with 9 bases that match TRBD1. Germline CDR1 is SNHLY and CDR2 is FYNNEI. V trimming: 6 bases; J trimming: 5 bases; junction bases outside the gene matches: 11. The CDR3 loop spans 15 amino acids. CDR3 DNA, as far as it was read: TGTGCCAGCAGCAAATTAGGGACAGGGAATCACGAG. Protein: CASSKLGTGNHE. The entire CDR3 is CASSKLGTGNHEQYF.

This clone was counted many times. The read ends 3 residues early relative to the CDR3; the germline J gene fills the gap. The V call is TRBV2, the J call TRBJ2-5; the match to TRBD2 covers 13 bases. The CDR3 extends over 17 amino acids. CDR1 is SNHLY, CDR2 FYNNEI, per germline. V was clipped by 0 bases and J by 5 bases; unmatched bases: 6. CDR3 DNA (partial): TGTGCCAGCAGTGAAGCGGCAGGACTAGCGGGAGAGGAGACC. It specifies CASSEAAGLAGEET. In full, the CDR3 is CASSEAAGLAGEETQYF.

In its sample, this clone was seen many times. The DNA ends 3 residues before the CDR3 does, and the rest of the CDR3 is filled in from the germline J gene. This chain connects TRBV12-3 or TRBV12-4 to TRBJ1-2; 8 positions match TRBD1. With V trimmed by 3 bases and J by 7 bases, 4 bases remained unmatched. The CDR3 loop spans 13 amino acids. This CDR3 reads CASSLNRGFGYTF. CDR3 DNA (partial): TGTGCCAGCAGTTTGAACAGGGGGTTTGGC.

This clone was recorded at least ten times. The CDR3 end lies 3 residues beyond the end of the read and is filled in from the germline J gene. The chain joins TRBV13 to TRBJ2-6; weak D call: TRBD1 (5 bases). The CDR3 covers 14 residues. V was trimmed by 4 bases and J by 3 bases, leaving 7 bases between them. Germline V gene sequence: CDR1 PRHDT, CDR2 FYEKMQ (reference sequence). CDR3 sequence: CASSSRVGANVLTF. CDR3 DNA (partial): TGTGCCAGCAGCTCCAGGGTTGGGGCCAACGTC.

This clone was observed at least ten times. The read stops 3 residues short of the end of the CDR3; the missing end is completed from the germline J gene. The V gene is TRBV5-1, the J gene TRBJ1-2; maybe TRBD1 (6 bases). This CDR3 comprises 19 residues. Germline values: CDR1 SGHRS, CDR2 YFSETQ. V lost 0 bases to trimming and J lost 2 bases, with 23 bases between them. CDR3: CASSLASQGRGGSNYGYTF. The CDR3 DNA, read in part, is TGCGCCAGCAGCTTGGCCTCACAGGGAAGAGGAGGGTCCAACTATGGC.

Many counts were recorded for this clone. Coverage ceases 3 residues before the CDR3 finishes, and the germline J gene fills in the end. V gene TRBV10-1 combines with J gene TRBJ2-7; TRBD1 matches at 7 bases. The CDR3 totals 14 residues. The V segment lost 6 bases and the J segment 2 bases; nucleotides outside the gene matches: 7. The germline gives CDR1 WNHNN, CDR2 SYGVQD (reference sequence). CDR3 bases read: TGCGCCAGCAGGAGGGGGACAGCTACCTACGAG. Translated: CASRRGTATYE. The entire CDR3 is CASRRGTATYEQYF.

This clone was found many times. Sequencing ends 3 residues short of the CDR3 end; the germline J gene provides the rest. The V call is TRBV5-1, the J call TRBJ1-4, with TRBD1 identical over 7 bases. V lost 6 bases to trimming and J lost 0 bases; unmatched junction nucleotides: 2. The CDR3 covers 14 residues. Germline V gene lookup returns CDR1 SGHRS and CDR2 YFSETQ. The CDR3 region is CASTTGSTNEKLFF. The CDR3 DNA, read in part, is TGCGCCAGCACGACAGGGTCAACTAATGAAAAA.

This clone came up many times. The read halts 3 residues ahead of the CDR3 end, with the missing end drawn from the germline J gene. The V gene is TRBV4-1, the J gene TRBJ1-3, with D possibly being TRBD1 (6 bases). The CDR3 covers 17 residues. Germline-derived CDR1 and CDR2 are MGHRA and YSYEKL. The V end was cut by 2 bases, the J end by 2 bases, with 16 bases between. The sequenced part of the CDR3 DNA is TGCGCCAGCAGCCAAACTTTCACAGGGTTCGCTGGAAACACC. Amino acids: CASSQTFTGFAGNT. The whole CDR3 is CASSQTFTGFAGNTIYF.

This clone was counted many times. Read sequence stops 3 residues before the CDR3 end, and the germline J gene provides the missing end. V gene TRBV7-9 combines with J gene TRBJ1-1, with a weak D call TRBD1 (5 bases). The V and J ends lost 9 bases and 4 bases respectively, with 15 bases between them. Per germline, CDR1 SEHNR and CDR2 FQNEAQ (reference sequence). This CDR3 is built from 13 residues. The covered CDR3 bases are TGTGCCAGTAGCCAGGGTTCTAGCACTGAA. Translating it yields CASSQGSSTE. The full CDR3 protein is CASSQGSSTEAFF.

This clone was counted between two and nine times. The DNA ends 3 residues before the CDR3 does, and the rest of the CDR3 is filled in from the germline J gene. The rearrangement joins TRBV20-1 to TRBJ2-5, with D unresolved. The V end lost 0 bases, the J end lost 2 bases, and 7 bases lay between the germline ends. This CDR3 is built from 13 residues. Germline V lookup: CDR1 DFQATT, CDR2 SNEGSKA (reference sequence). CDR3 in amino acids: CSARDSRQETQYF. The DNA read from the CDR3 is TGCAGTGCTAGAGATAGCAGACAAGAGACC.

Only a few counts were recorded for this clone. The CDR3 is cut off 3 residues early in the read; its end comes from the germline J gene. The chain is built from TRBV7-6 and TRBJ2-7; 13 nucleotides line up with TRBD2. J gave up 5 bases and V 5 bases, and 9 bases lay outside the gene matches. The germline V gene encodes CDR1 SGHVS and CDR2 FNYEAQ. The CDR3 consists of 16 residues. CDR3 DNA, as far as it was read: TGTGCCAGCAGCCCACTAGCGGGAGGGCCCGGGGACGAG. Translated: CASSPLAGGPGDE. The entire CDR3 is CASSPLAGGPGDEQYF.

The table lists this clone with many counts. The sequence runs out 3 residues before the end of the CDR3; the remainder is reconstructed from the germline J gene. The rearrangement links TRBV28 to TRBJ2-5, with a weak D call TRBD2 (5 bases). The CDR3 runs 17 residues. Germline V gives CDR1 MDHEN, CDR2 SYDVKM. The sequenced CDR3 bases are TGTGCCAGCAGTTTAAAACTAGTAAGGAGCCTCCGCGCCACC. Encoded protein: CASSLKLVRSLRAT. The whole CDR3 sequence is CASSLKLVRSLRATQYF.

This clone was seen repeatedly, ten times or more. The CDR3 end falls 3 residues outside the read, so it is completed with the germline J gene. This chain links TRBV20-1 with TRBJ1-2; D is ambiguous. V was clipped by 3 bases and J by 0 bases, with 11 bases between them. There are 14 residues in the CDR3. Germline loops: CDR1 DFQATT, CDR2 SNEGSKA (reference sequence). This chain's CDR3 is CSASPSTANYGYTF. The CDR3 bases that were read are TGCAGTGCTAGTCCCTCGACTGCTAACTATGGC.

This clone was counted at least ten times. The CDR3 extends 3 residues past the end of the read, so its final part is completed from the germline J gene. V and J are TRBV19 and TRBJ1-1, with D perhaps TRBD1 (5 bases). Germline loops: CDR1 LNHDA, CDR2 SQIVND (reference sequence). The CDR3 consists of 13 residues. Trimming removed 4 bases at V and 0 bases at J, with 6 bases between. The sequenced CDR3 bases are TGTGCCAGTAGTAGACAGATGAACACTGAA. Encoded protein: CASSRQMNTE. The full CDR3 protein is CASSRQMNTEAFF.

This clone was seen many times. The observed sequence ends 3 residues before the CDR3 terminus, with the missing tail filled in from the germline J gene. V gene TRBV5-1 combines with J gene TRBJ2-7; 8 bases line up with TRBD2. Germline loops: CDR1 SGHRS, CDR2 YFSETQ. This CDR3 has 14 residues. Losses at the gene ends were 4 bases for V and 2 bases for J; bases not matched to a gene: 5. The sequenced CDR3 bases are TGCGCCAGCAGCCTTAGCGGGACCACCTACGAG. Protein sequence: CASSLSGTTYE. The full CDR3 protein is CASSLSGTTYEQYF. The full variable domain, rest sourced from reference TRBV5-1 and TRBJ2-7, is KAGVTQTPRYLIKTRGQQVTLSCSPISGHRSVSWYQQTPGQGLQFLFEYFSETQRNKGNFPGRFSGRQFSNSRSEMNVSTLELGDSALYLCASSLSGTTYEQYFGPGTRLTVT.

The sample holds many counts of this clone. The CDR3 end is not reached by the read, which stops 3 residues before it; the germline J gene fills it in. The chain uses TRBV2 and TRBJ2-5; 9 nucleotides match TRBD2. Germline V gives CDR1 SNHLY, CDR2 FYNNEI. This CDR3 has 15 residues. The trim removed 3 bases at V and 6 bases at J, leaving 8 bases unmatched. The CDR3 is CASSDLGLATQTQYF. Incomplete CDR3 DNA: TGTGCCAGCAGTGATCTCGGACTAGCGACTCAGACC.

At least ten counts were recorded for this clone. The read falls 3 residues short of the CDR3 end, and the missing part is taken from the germline J gene. The rearrangement joins TRBV9 to TRBJ2-3; 11 nucleotides agree with TRBD2. Germline CDR1 reads SGDLS; CDR2 reads YYNGEE. J gave up 5 bases and V 0 bases, and 5 bases lay outside the gene matches. This CDR3 has 16 amino acids. The covered CDR3 bases are TGTGCCAGCAGCGTAGTTCCTAGCGGGGGGAAAGATACG. Protein sequence: CASSVVPSGGKDT. The entire CDR3 protein is CASSVVPSGGKDTQYF.

This clone showed up many times. The read gets to within 3 residues of the CDR3 end, and the germline J gene fills in the rest. The chain combines TRBV9 with TRBJ2-5; D not resolved. Trimming pared 3 bases from V and 3 bases from J, leaving 18 bases between. The CDR3 is 16 amino acids. From germline, CDR1 is SGDLS and CDR2 YYNGEE. This CDR3 is CASSAMPLADEETQYF. CDR3 DNA, as far as it was read: TGTGCCAGCAGCGCCATGCCTTTGGCGGATGAAGAGACC.

This clone came up many times. Read data end 3 residues before the CDR3 end; the end is taken from the germline J gene. The chain has TRBV18 and TRBJ2-5; D possibly corresponds to TRBD1 (6 bases). Germline CDR1 KGHSH, CDR2 LQKENI. The CDR3 covers 12 residues. V shed 9 bases and J shed 3 bases, with 11 bases lying between them. CDR3 DNA, as far as it was read: TGTGCCAGTCGAAACAGGGAAGAGACC. It yields the protein CASRNREET. The whole CDR3 reads CASRNREETQYF.

This clone was seen ten or more times. The sequence runs out 3 residues before the end of the CDR3; the remainder is reconstructed from the germline J gene. J is TRBJ2-1 and V is TRBV6-1; 14 bases map to TRBD2. Germline CDR1 MNHNS, CDR2 SASEGT. The length of the CDR3 is 16 residues. J lost 7 bases, V lost 3 bases, and 5 bases had no gene match. The DNA read from the CDR3 is TGTGCCAGCAGTGAGGGGACTAGCGGGAGATGGAATGAG. This encodes CASSEGTSGRWNE. The CDR3 in full is CASSEGTSGRWNEQFF.

Ten or more counts support this clone. The sequence runs out 3 residues before the end of the CDR3; the remainder is reconstructed from the germline J gene. The genes are TRBV5-6 and TRBJ1-6; D is possibly TRBD1 (5 bases). V was trimmed by 3 bases and J by 10 bases, leaving 14 bases between them. The CDR3 covers 14 residues. Germline-derived CDR1 and CDR2 are SGHDT and YYEEEE. Partial CDR3 DNA: TGTGCCAGCAGCTGGCGGGGGGTTCGGTCACCC. Amino acid sequence: CASSWRGVRSP. The CDR3, in full, reads CASSWRGVRSPLHF.

This clone was seen many times. The missing CDR3 end, 3 residues past where the read stops, is filled in from the germline J gene. The rearrangement joins TRBV10-3 to TRBJ1-1; 7 nucleotides line up with TRBD1. The V and J ends lost 8 bases and 5 bases, in that order; junction bases with no gene match: 8. CDR3 length equals 13 residues. The V gene's germline CDR1 is ENHRY and CDR2 SYGVKD. This CDR3 is CAIGGTAQTEAFF. The part of the CDR3 DNA that was read is TGTGCCATCGGCGGGACAGCGCAAACTGAA.

This clone was picked up many times. The read terminates 3 residues before the CDR3 end, so the remaining end is supplied by the germline J gene. The genes are TRBV30 and TRBJ1-1; TRBD1 is a possible D gene (5 bases). Trimming pared 6 bases from V and 3 bases from J, leaving 23 bases between. The germline gives CDR1 GTSNPN, CDR2 SVGIG (reference sequence). CDR3 length equals 16 residues. The part of the CDR3 DNA that was read is TGTGCCTGCCAGTCCCTAGGGACTCGAAGGCACACTGAA. Amino acid sequence: CACQSLGTRRHTE. The whole CDR3 protein is CACQSLGTRRHTEAFF.

Many counts were recorded for this clone. CDR3 sequence: CRNGRDRGEGYTF. Partial CDR3 DNA: TGCAGAAATGGCCGGGACAGGGGTGAGGGC. J is TRBJ1-2 and V is TRBV29-1; TRBD1 matches at 10 bases. The read halts 3 residues ahead of the CDR3 end, with the missing end drawn from the germline J gene. CDR1 is SQVTM and CDR2 is ANQGSEA in the germline V gene. This CDR3 region has 13 residues.

This clone was detected ten times or more. The CDR3 extends 3 residues past the end of the read, so its final part is completed from the germline J gene. The rearrangement uses TRBV11-2 and TRBJ2-1, with 11 bases fitting TRBD1. Germline-derived CDR1 and CDR2 are SGHAT and FQNNGV. The J segment lost 7 bases and the V segment lost 5 bases, leaving 7 bases of the junction unmatched. There are 15 residues in the CDR3. CDR3: CASSRGGQGVNEQFF. The DNA read from the CDR3 is TGTGCCAGCAGCAGAGGGGGACAGGGGGTTAATGAG.

This clone came up many times. The read stops 3 residues short of the end of the CDR3; the missing end is completed from the germline J gene. The chain employs TRBV20-1 and TRBJ2-1; perhaps TRBD1 as D (6 bases). The length of the CDR3 is 14 residues. Deletions cut 2 bases from V and 0 bases from J, with 8 bases between. Per the germline V gene, CDR1 is DFQATT and CDR2 is SNEGSKA (reference sequence). This chain's CDR3 is CSARKGVSYNEQFF. The sequenced CDR3 bases are TGCAGTGCTAGAAAGGGGGTCTCCTACAATGAG.

This clone was detected many times. The CDR3 is CASSPNSGGALGNEQFF. The CDR3 DNA, read in part, is TGTGCCAGCAGCCCCAATAGCGGGGGGGCCTTAGGTAATGAG. The chain joins TRBV7-3 to TRBJ2-1, with 11 positions matching TRBD2. The read stops 3 residues short of the end of the CDR3; the missing end is completed from the germline J gene. The germline gives CDR1 SGHTA, CDR2 FQGTGA. This CDR3 has 17 amino acids. J gave up 7 bases and V 5 bases, and 13 bases lay outside the gene matches.

This clone was counted at least ten times. Coverage ceases 3 residues before the CDR3 finishes, and the germline J gene fills in the end. V usage is TRBV5-1 and J usage is TRBJ2-3; TRBD2 matches at 7 bases. Germline values: CDR1 SGHRS, CDR2 YFSETQ. Germline trimming cut 7 bases from V and 1 base from J; bases unmatched to any gene: 6. The CDR3 contains 14 residues. Incomplete CDR3 DNA: TGCGCCAGCTTACTAGCGACCCGCACAGATACG. It specifies CASLLATRTDT. The entire CDR3 protein is CASLLATRTDTQYF.

This clone was detected ten times or more. The read stops 3 residues short of the end of the CDR3; the missing end is completed from the germline J gene. The V gene is TRBV7-3, the J gene TRBJ2-7; 9 bases are a match to TRBD2. This CDR3 is 15 amino acids long. The V gene end was trimmed by 5 bases and the J gene end by 4 bases; junction bases not matched to a gene: 9. Germline V lookup: CDR1 SGHTA, CDR2 FQGTGA. The CDR3 sequence: CASSLSGGQMYEQYF. Partial CDR3 DNA: TGTGCCAGCAGCCTTAGCGGGGGCCAAATGTACGAG.

This clone was observed at least ten times. Read sequence stops 3 residues before the CDR3 end, and the germline J gene provides the missing end. The chain employs TRBV5-6 and TRBJ1-5; D is uncertain. Per the germline V gene, CDR1 is SGHDT and CDR2 is YYEEEE. The V and J ends lost 2 bases and 0 bases respectively, with 3 bases between them. The CDR3 is 13 residues long. CDR3 sequence reads: CASSFRSNQPQHF. The CDR3 bases that were read are TGTGCCAGCAGCTTCCGTAGCAATCAGCCC.

This clone was seen many times. The read is 3 residues too short to cover the CDR3 end, so that end is filled in from the germline J gene. The chain carries TRBV7-9 and TRBJ2-1; 8 bases are a match to TRBD1. Germline values: CDR1 SEHNR, CDR2 FQNEAQ (reference sequence). The CDR3 is 14 residues long. V lost 5 bases and J lost 8; bases outside the gene matches: 8. The CDR3 sequence: CASSLGQGGDEQFF. The DNA read from the CDR3 is TGTGCCAGCAGCCTAGGACAGGGAGGCGATGAG.

On this clone: The sequenced fragment ends 3 residues before the CDR3 boundary, so the rest is inferred from the germline J gene. V is TRBV2 and J is TRBJ1-5; D gene ambiguous. The ends were cut back, 3 bases at V and 4 bases at J, with 10 bases in the middle. The CDR3 has 14 residues. Germline-derived CDR1 and CDR2 are SNHLY and FYNNEI. The DNA read from the CDR3 is TGTGCCAGCAGTGATCGTATAGGGAATCAGCCC. This codes for CASSDRIGNQP. In full, the CDR3 is CASSDRIGNQPQHF.